This T cell receptor beta chain was recorded in a study of T cell responses to AZD1222 COVID-19 vaccine. Study-level points and caveats: Distributed over spike, vaccine-associated CD4 TCRs predominated at 160-218 and 743-854. Two AZD1222 doses significantly raised spike-specific TCR breadth and depth over controls. Repertoire collection took place solely once the T cell response had peaked. White British donors predominated, females outnumbered males, and clonal diversity was possibly underestimated.

Assay used: immunoSEQ multiplex PCR; TCRdb lists only in-frame clones, some missing. The table has about 93,000 clones, just under 90% seen once. Worth noting for this clone: Its antigen is not identified.

V lost 1 base, J lost 0 bases, and 7 bases lay in between. The CDR3 spans 15 residues. Germline assignment: CDR1 SEHNR and CDR2 FQNEAQ (reference sequence). This chain uses TRBV7-9 with TRBJ1-3; D unresolved. The source was peripheral blood, collected on day 0 of MenACWY control vaccination. The receptor's source is an adult in good health. The CDR3 protein is CASSLVLDSGNTIYF. The CDR3 region has the DNA TGTGCCAGCAGCTTAGTCCTGGACTCTGGAAACACCATATATTTT.